This T cell receptor (beta chain) appears in the sequencing data of a study of T cells after posttransplantation cyclophosphamide. Sampled 1 year posttransplant, controls received myeloablative marrow transplants, methotrexate and a calcineurin inhibitor. V was trimmed by 8 bases and J by 5 bases, leaving 12 bases between them. The CDR3 has 12 residues. The germline V gene encodes CDR1 WSHSY and CDR2 SAAADI. Clones were read by immunoSEQ multiplex PCR, and TCRdb kept only the in-frame ones, dropping some. Of about 16,000 clones in the sample, more than 75% were seen once. Specimen: PBMCs, collected after an allogeneic stem cell transplant with a calcineurin inhibitor and methotrexate. The clonotype was recovered from a male patient aged 50 or older who received an allogeneic stem cell transplant from an unrelated donor, was CMV-positive, and had chronic GVHD only. The graft donor may account for some of the T cells. The gene calls are TRBV10-2 and TRBJ2-5, with D possibly matching TRBD2 (7 bases). This CDR3 reads CASEGGRETQYF. DNA of the CDR3: TGCGCCAGCGAGGGGGGGAGGGAGACCCAGTACTTC.